What follows are 32 T cell receptor beta chains derived from one specimen sequenced in a study of T cells after yellow fever vaccination. TCRdb redid the calling of the 5' RACE reads with MiXCR, one entry per CDR3 protein. The sample contains under 150,000 distinct CDR3 sequences, 7.7% of which appear only once. This specimen consisted of CD4+ T cells sorted from PBMCs, obtained 5 days after the yellow fever booster vaccination. The receptors were sampled from a man aged 25-40 years who received the YFV17D yellow fever vaccine.

This chain joins TRBV5-4 and TRBJ1-6; D not certain. The ends were cut back, 4 bases at V and 7 bases at J, with 15 bases in the middle. Germline loops: CDR1 SGHNT, CDR2 YYREEE (reference sequence). This CDR3 comprises 15 residues. This CDR3 reads CASSGGYGLNSPLHF. CDR3 DNA: TGTGCCAGCAGCGGAGGATATGGGTTAAATTCACCCCTCCACTTT.

The chain combines TRBV5-1 with TRBJ2-5; TRBD1 matches 9 bases. The CDR3 is 15 residues long. V lost 0 bases to trimming and J lost 1 base; unmatched junction nucleotides: 1. CDR1 is SGHRS, CDR2 YFSETQ, per germline. CDR3 residues: CASSLGDRVQETQYF. CDR3 in DNA: TGCGCCAGCAGCTTGGGGGACAGGGTCCAAGAGACCCAGTACTTC.

This clonotype was seen ten or more times. This chain uses TRBV7-8 with TRBJ2-7; 8 bases are a match to TRBD1. The CDR3 has 16 amino acids. In germline, CDR1 is SGHVS, CDR2 FQNEAQ. The V gene end was trimmed by 5 bases and the J gene end by 1 base; junction bases not matched to a gene: 10. The CDR3 protein is CASSHSGQVESYEQYF. In DNA form, the CDR3 reads TGTGCCAGCAGCCATTCGGGACAGGTCGAATCCTACGAGCAGTACTTC.

This clonotype was detected many times. The junction differs from germline at one of its ends, possibly a read error. The chain couples TRBV20-1 to TRBJ2-5; 14 bases fit TRBD2. The CDR3 is made up of 16 amino acids. CDR1 DFQATT and CDR2 SNEGSKA come from the germline V gene (reference sequence). The CDR3, as DNA: TGCAGTACTAGCACTGTGGGACTAGCGGGAGAAGAGACCCAGTACTTC. Its translation is CSTSTVGLAGEETQYF.

This clonotype was counted at least ten times. The chain carries TRBV7-9 and TRBJ2-3, with TRBD1 as a possible D gene (6 bases). The CDR3 consists of 15 residues. Germline values: CDR1 SEHNR, CDR2 FQNEAQ (reference sequence). The germline V and J ends were trimmed by 0 bases and 1 base, with 8 bases remaining between them. The CDR3 nucleotides are TGTGCCAGCAGCTTAGCGGGGGCCCGCACAGATACGCAGTATTTT. Amino acid sequence: CASSLAGARTDTQYF. Combining the CDR3 with reference TRBV7-9 and TRBJ2-3 gives the whole variable domain DTGVSQNPRHKITKRGQNVTFRCDPISEHNRLYWYRQTLGQGPEFLTYFQNEAQLEKSRLLSDRFSAERPKGSFSTLEIQRTEQGDSAMYLCASSLAGARTDTQYFGPGTRLTVL.

To note about this clonotype: A much larger clonotype is one base distant, so this may be a read error. This chain uses TRBV21-1 with TRBJ2-1; TRBD2 reflects the table's D call only, with no check against the DNA. TRBV21-1 is designated a pseudogene. The CDR3 contains 17 residues. This CDR3 is CASSKKGGQGAKNEQFF. CDR3 in DNA: TGTGCCAGCAGCAAAAAGGGAGGACAAGGTGCCAAGAATGAGCAGTTCTTC.

This clonotype has at least ten counts. The chain has TRBV7-2 and TRBJ2-3; the match to TRBD2 covers 11 bases. Germline CDR1 SGHTA, CDR2 FQGNSA. With V trimmed by 1 base and J by 5 bases, 2 bases remained unmatched. This CDR3 is built from 15 residues. The CDR3 loop reads CASSLVAGGIDTQYF. In nucleotides, the CDR3 is TGTGCCAGCAGCTTAGTAGCGGGAGGGATAGATACGCAGTATTTT. Full variable domain (rest looked up from reference TRBV7-2 and TRBJ2-3): GAGVSQSPSNKVTEKGKDVELRCDPISGHTALYWYRQSLGQGLEFLIYFQGNSAPDKSGLPSDRFSAERTGGSVSTLTIQRTQQEDSAVYLCASSLVAGGIDTQYFGPGTRLTVL.

This clonotype was detected ten times or more. The chain is built from TRBV18 and TRBJ1-5; 7 bases line up with TRBD1. Unmatched junction bases numbered 5, after V lost 6 bases and J lost 3 bases. Germline V gives CDR1 KGHSH, CDR2 LQKENI. This CDR3 spans 14 amino acids. CDR3 in DNA: TGTGCCAGCTCTTACAGGGGAATCAATCAGCCCCAGCATTTT. It specifies CASSYRGINQPQHF.

The table lists this clonotype with a few counts. The chain couples TRBV7-2 to TRBJ2-1; 8 bases fit TRBD2. The V segment lost 2 bases and the J segment 2 bases; nucleotides outside the gene matches: 8. The CDR3 is made up of 17 amino acids. Per the germline V gene, CDR1 is SGHTA and CDR2 is FQGNSA. The DNA of the CDR3 is TGTGCCAGCAGCTTATTCCTAGCGGGTGTAACCTACAATGAGCAGTTCTTC. Protein sequence: CASSLFLAGVTYNEQFF.

The rearrangement uses TRBV6-2 or TRBV6-3 and TRBJ2-7; the D gene is possibly TRBD1 (6 bases). The CDR3 sequence is 13 residues long. Looked up from germline, CDR1 is MNHEY and CDR2 is SVGEGT. V lost 6 bases and J lost 4, with 13 bases in between. CDR3: CASSYRVDYEQYF. As DNA, the CDR3 is TGTGCCAGCAGCTACAGGGTAGATTACGAGCAGTACTTC.

The chain uses TRBV7-2 and TRBJ2-7; D perhaps matches TRBD2 (6 bases). V lost 1 base to trimming and J lost 2 bases, with 15 bases between them. The germline V gene encodes CDR1 SGHTA and CDR2 FQGNSA. The CDR3 is 16 amino acids. CDR3: CASSLDSSDTPYEQYF. CDR3 bases: TGTGCCAGCAGCTTAGATTCTAGCGATACTCCCTACGAGCAGTACTTC.

The chain couples TRBV7-9 to TRBJ2-7; D is perhaps TRBD2 (5 bases). The CDR3 length is 15 residues. Per germline, CDR1 SEHNR and CDR2 FQNEAQ (reference sequence). V dropped 5 bases and J dropped 0 bases, with 14 bases sitting between them. CDR3: CASSARTLSSYEQYF. The DNA of the CDR3 is TGTGCCAGCAGCGCCAGGACTCTTAGCTCCTACGAGCAGTACTTC.

This clonotype was detected ten times or more. The chain carries TRBV12-3 or TRBV12-4 and TRBJ1-2; D remains ambiguous. Between the trimmed V and J ends, which lost 2 bases and 2 bases, there was a span of 12 bases. The CDR3 is 15 amino acids. CDR3 protein: CASSLQHDRNYGYTF. In nucleotides, the CDR3 is TGTGCCAGCAGTTTACAGCACGACCGAAACTATGGCTACACCTTC.

This clonotype was seen repeatedly, ten times or more. This chain connects TRBV6-5 to TRBJ1-4; 8 bases agree with TRBD1. V shed 0 bases, J shed 7 bases, and the junction held 4 bases outside the gene matches. Germline V gene sequence: CDR1 MNHEY, CDR2 SVGAGI. CDR3 length equals 15 residues. As DNA, the CDR3 is TGTGCCAGCAGTTACTCGACAGGGGTCGGTGAAAAACTGTTTTTT. Protein product: CASSYSTGVGEKLFF.

A note on this clonotype: A read error is possible here, since a much larger clone lies one base away. The V call is TRBV29-1, the J call TRBJ2-1, with 12 bases identical to TRBD2. The J segment lost 12 bases and the V segment lost 7 bases, leaving 7 bases of the junction unmatched. Germline V gene data show CDR1 as SQVTM and CDR2 as ANQGSEA. The CDR3 loop spans 12 amino acids. CDR3 in amino acids: CSGTSGKHGQFF. The CDR3 DNA reads TGCAGCGGGACTAGCGGGAAACATGGGCAGTTCTTC.

This clonotype has ten or more counts. The chain recombines TRBV19 with TRBJ2-1; D ambiguous. V was shortened by 7 bases and J by 4 bases, with 14 bases between the two germline ends. The CDR3 extends over 14 amino acids. CDR1 LNHDA and CDR2 SQIVND come from the germline V gene (reference sequence). The CDR3 DNA is TGTGCCAGTAACAAAGGCGGAAGATACAATGAGCAGTTCTTC. Translated, it gives CASNKGGRYNEQFF.

This clonotype was counted only a few times. This sequence joins TRBV6-2 or TRBV6-3 and TRBJ2-7; D gene uncertain. CDR3 length: 15 residues. Trimming shortened V by 2 bases and J by 5 bases, and 16 bases separated the two germline ends. Per the germline V gene, CDR1 is MNHEY and CDR2 is SVGEGT. CDR3 DNA sequence: TGTGCCAGCAGTTACGATGTGGGGATCCCCCACGAGCAGTACTTC. Its translation is CASSYDVGIPHEQYF.

This clonotype was seen at least ten times. CDR3 nucleotide sequence: TGTGCCAGCAGCCACCTTAGGGCCGGGGAGCTGTTTTTT. Residues: CASSHLRAGELFF. The genes are TRBV3-1 and TRBJ2-2; D not resolved. This CDR3 is 13 amino acids long. Trimming removed 3 bases at V and 6 bases at J, with 8 bases between. Germline CDR1 LGHDT, CDR2 YNNKEL (reference sequence).

In this sample, this clonotype turned up a few times. The V and J genes are TRBV20-1 and TRBJ1-2, with D hard to call. The V gene lost 4 bases and the J gene lost 8 bases, with 17 bases spanning the gap. Germline V gene lookup returns CDR1 DFQATT and CDR2 SNEGSKA (reference sequence). The CDR3 is 13 amino acids. The CDR3 sequence: CSAKRGGPSGYTF. CDR3 sequence (DNA): TGCAGTGCTAAGCGAGGAGGTCCCTCCGGCTACACCTTC.

This clonotype was detected ten times or more. The rearrangement links TRBV7-8 to TRBJ2-1, with TRBD2 matching 8 bases. J was trimmed by 5 bases and V by 4 bases; bases with no gene match: 7. CDR1 is SGHVS and CDR2 is FQNEAQ in the germline V gene. The CDR3 consists of 15 residues. The CDR3 sequence: CASSYFSGIDNEQFF. Here the CDR3 DNA reads TGTGCCAGCAGCTATTTTAGCGGGATCGACAATGAGCAGTTCTTC.

This clonotype has ten or more counts. The chain combines TRBV5-1 with TRBJ2-1; 10 bases agree with TRBD1. Germline V gene sequence: CDR1 SGHRS, CDR2 YFSETQ. This CDR3 region has 14 residues. V lost 4 bases and J lost 4; bases outside the gene matches: 2. The CDR3 protein is CASSRDRGYNEQFF. The DNA for the CDR3 is TGCGCCAGCAGCCGGGACAGGGGTTACAATGAGCAGTTCTTC.

This clonotype was counted ten times or more. V gene TRBV6-1 combines with J gene TRBJ2-7; D perhaps matches TRBD1 (5 bases). Germline assignment: CDR1 MNHNS and CDR2 SASEGT. Trimming pared 7 bases from V and 4 bases from J, leaving 17 bases between. The CDR3 runs 14 residues. The CDR3 DNA is TGTGCCAGCATGAAGGGGCCCGGGCAGTACGAGCAGTACTTC. Translating it yields CASMKGPGQYEQYF.

This clonotype was detected many times. The chain couples TRBV5-1 to TRBJ2-2, with a possible D match to TRBD2 (5 bases). Germline assignment: CDR1 SGHRS and CDR2 YFSETQ. V lost 1 base, J lost 9 bases, and 10 bases lay in between. This CDR3 has 13 residues. DNA for the CDR3: TGCGCCAGCAGCTTGCTCCTAGCTCGGGAGCTGTTTTTT. Translated: CASSLLLARELFF.

There are many counts of this clonotype. V and J are TRBV28 and TRBJ1-6; possibly TRBD1 for D (5 bases). The CDR3 has 14 residues. CDR1 MDHEN and CDR2 SYDVKM come from the germline V gene. V dropped 7 bases and J dropped 6 bases, with 13 bases sitting between them. The CDR3 loop is CASNSGGANSPLHF. Written as DNA, the CDR3 is TGTGCCAGCAACTCTGGAGGGGCTAATTCACCCCTCCACTTT.

The chain links TRBV5-6 to TRBJ2-1, with 7 bases fitting TRBD1. Losses at the gene ends were 4 bases for V and 3 bases for J; bases not matched to a gene: 7. The CDR3 is made up of 15 amino acids. Germline V gene sequence: CDR1 SGHDT, CDR2 YYEEEE. The CDR3 region is CASSPGQAFYNEQFF. DNA for the CDR3: TGTGCCAGCAGCCCCGGACAGGCTTTCTACAATGAGCAGTTCTTC.

This clonotype was seen ten or more times. CDR3 coding DNA: TGTGCCAGCAGCCTGAATTCACCCCTCCACTTT. Translating it yields CASSLNSPLHF. The chain is built from TRBV7-2 and TRBJ1-6; D remains ambiguous. Looked up from germline, CDR1 is SGHTA and CDR2 is FQGNSA. V shed 5 bases and J shed 7 bases, with 3 bases lying between them. CDR3 length: 11 residues.

This clonotype was recorded at least ten times. The rearrangement uses TRBV15 and TRBJ2-5; possible D gene TRBD2, 6 bases. Trimming took off 1 base at V and 4 bases at J, with 13 bases between the two ends. There are 15 residues in the CDR3. The germline CDR1 and CDR2 sequences are LNHNV and YYDKDF (reference sequence). The CDR3: CATSRAGRGLETQYF. CDR3 in DNA: TGTGCCACCAGCAGAGCAGGAAGGGGACTAGAGACCCAGTACTTC.

This clonotype was detected many times. The rearrangement links TRBV7-2 to TRBJ2-3; no clear D gene. The CDR3 length is 13 residues. Germline V lookup: CDR1 SGHTA, CDR2 FQGNSA. The V and J ends lost 1 base and 5 bases respectively, with 7 bases between them. CDR3 protein: CASSLGWEDTQYF. The DNA of the CDR3 is TGTGCCAGCAGCTTAGGGTGGGAAGATACGCAGTATTTT.

This clonotype was seen ten or more times. The chain carries TRBV3-1 and TRBJ2-2, with D unresolved. Deletions cut 1 base from V and 6 bases from J, with 6 bases between. From germline, CDR1 is LGHDT and CDR2 YNNKEL (reference sequence). The CDR3 totals 13 residues. Written as DNA, the CDR3 is TGTGCCAGCAGCCAAGTTCTCCCCGGGGAGCTGTTTTTT. Residues: CASSQVLPGELFF. The full variable domain, its missing parts supplied by reference TRBV3-1 and TRBJ2-2, is DTAVSQTPKYLVTQMGNDKSIKCEQNLGHDTMYWYKQDSKKFLKIMFSYNNKELIINETVPNRFSPKSPDKAHLNLHINSLELGDSAVYFCASSQVLPGELFFGEGSRLTVL.

This clonotype was seen at least ten times. V usage is TRBV6-5 and J usage is TRBJ1-6; D not resolved. CDR3 length equals 16 residues. Germline CDR1 reads MNHEY; CDR2 reads SVGAGI. V lost 2 bases, J lost 0 bases, and 8 bases lay in between. The CDR3 DNA sequence: TGTGCCAGCAGTTACGACGGGCGCTCCTATAATTCACCCCTCCACTTT. It encodes CASSYDGRSYNSPLHF.

Ten or more counts support this clonotype. The chain recombines TRBV15 with TRBJ2-5; the D gene is possibly TRBD2 (5 bases). The V end lost 0 bases, the J end lost 5 bases, and 19 bases lay between the germline ends. The length of the CDR3 is 17 residues. The germline V gene encodes CDR1 LNHNV and CDR2 YYDKDF (reference sequence). This chain's CDR3 is CATSRENWRRFSETQYF. In DNA form, the CDR3 reads TGTGCCACCAGCAGAGAGAATTGGCGGAGGTTCAGCGAGACCCAGTACTTC.

Ten or more counts support this clonotype. The chain is built from TRBV4-3 and TRBJ2-7; 12 nucleotides match TRBD2. The CDR3 covers 15 residues. With V trimmed by 2 bases and J by 2 bases, 1 base remained unmatched. Germline values: CDR1 LGHNA, CDR2 YSLEER. The CDR3 DNA reads TGCGCCAGCAGCCAAAGACTAGCGGGAGCCTACGAGCAGTACTTC. As protein: CASSQRLAGAYEQYF.